The rows below give T cell receptor beta chains drawn from one sample of a study of CD8+ T cells in alopecia areata. The table came from immunoSEQ multiplex PCR; TCRdb's copy has only in-frame clones and leaves some out. The sample has 110,000 to 150,000 clones; 50% to 65% are singletons. This specimen was CD8+ T cells sorted from blood, taken at week 4, from a patient treated with tofacitinib. These receptors came from a human donor with alopecia areata. Each CDR3 is given with its conserved first and last residue. D genes are given only for firm matches. Not every row has a clone size; where given, it reads once, few, many or a size class.

TRBJ2-7,NA,NA,TRBV7-9,CASSGDNYEQYF,TGTGCCAGCAGCGGTGACAACTACGAGCAGTACTTC
TRBJ2-2,NA,NA,TRBV2,CASSKTGELFF,TGTGCCAGCAGCAAAACCGGGGAGCTGTTTTTT
TRBJ1-1,NA,few,TRBV18,CASSTETEAFF,TGTGCCAGCTCGACAGAAACTGAAGCTTTCTTT
TRBJ2-3,TRBD2,NA,TRBV30,CAWSPTSGAPDF,TGTGCCTGGAGCCCCACTAGCGGGGCCCCGGATTTT
TRBJ2-7,TRBD1,few,TRBV7-8,CASSLYGTDLSYEQYF,TGTGCCAGCAGTTTATACGGGACAGACCTCTCCTACGAGCAGTACTTC
TRBJ2-2,NA,NA,TRBV27,CASSANLGELFF,TGTGCCAGCAGCGCGAACCTCGGGGAGCTGTTTTTT
TRBJ1-6,TRBD1,NA,TRBV27,CASRDRGSPLHF,TGTGCCAGCAGGGACAGGGGGTCACCCCTCCACTTT
TRBJ1-1,NA,NA,TRBV5-6,CASSLEDSKAFF,TGTGCCAGCAGCTTGGAGGACAGTAAAGCTTTCTTT
TRBJ1-1,NA,NA,TRBV4-2,CASSQDESVEAFF,TGTGCCAGCAGCCAAGACGAGTCGGTTGAAGCTTTCTTT
TRBJ2-5,TRBD2,few,TRBV13,CASSFLAGGPRDETQYF,TGTGCCAGCAGCTTCCTAGCGGGGGGACCCCGTGATGAGACCCAGTACTTC
TRBJ2-5,NA,NA,TRBV5-6,CASSEGGEETQYF,TGTGCCAGCAGCGAGGGAGGCGAAGAGACCCAGTACTTC
TRBJ2-5,TRBD1,once,TRBV4-3,CASSQVDRGQGVSPQYF,TGCGCCAGCAGCCAAGTCGATCGAGGACAGGGGGTTTCCCCCCAGTACTTC
TRBJ1-1,TRBD1,NA,TRBV30,CAWSVPGGDTEAFF,TGTGCCTGGAGTGTCCCAGGGGGGGACACTGAAGCTTTCTTT
TRBJ2-7,TRBD1,few,TRBV2,CASSETGTVTYEQYF,TGTGCCAGCAGTGAGACCGGGACAGTAACCTACGAGCAGTACTTC
TRBJ2-5,TRBD1,NA,TRBV6-1,CASSYGTGWKTQYF,TGTGCCAGCAGCTATGGGACAGGGTGGAAGACCCAGTACTTC
TRBJ2-7,NA,NA,TRBV9,CASSVGLGYEQYF,TGTGCCAGCAGCGTAGGCCTGGGCTACGAGCAGTACTTC
TRBJ1-2,TRBD1,NA,TRBV12-5,CASGLGARDSRYGYTF,TGTGCTAGTGGTTTGGGGGCGAGGGACAGTCGCTATGGCTACACCTTC
TRBJ1-4,NA,NA,TRBV6-1,CASSENGELFF,TGTGCCAGCAGTGAAAACGGGGAACTGTTTTTT
TRBJ2-7,TRBD1,once,TRBV5-1,CASSTGQGSYEQYF,TGCGCCAGCAGCACGGGACAGGGGTCCTACGAGCAGTACTTC
TRBJ2-1,TRBD2,NA,TRBV27,CASSGSTFGGVQFF,TGTGCCAGCAGTGGGAGTACATTTGGGGGGGTGCAGTTCTTC
TRBJ2-7,NA,NA,TRBV29-1,CSVEEKDSTYEQYF,TGCAGCGTTGAAGAGAAAGACAGCACCTACGAGCAGTACTTC
TRBJ2-1,NA,NA,TRBV29-1,CSAGQTDYNEQFF,TGCAGCGCCGGGCAGACGGACTACAATGAGCAGTTCTTC
TRBJ1-2,NA,NA,TRBV2,CASTRQVDGYTF,TGTGCCAGCACTAGACAGGTGGATGGCTACACCTTC
TRBJ1-2,NA,few,TRBV7-6,CARGTGSYGYTF,TGTGCCAGAGGCACAGGGTCCTATGGCTACACCTTC
TRBJ1-6,NA,NA,TRBV25-1,CASSEGVGFNSPLHF,TGTGCCAGCAGTGAAGGGGTGGGTTTTAATTCACCCCTCCACTTT
TRBJ1-1,NA,NA,TRBV27,CASSSGGRTEAFF,TGTGCCAGCAGTTCTGGGGGACGCACTGAAGCTTTCTTT
TRBJ1-1,NA,once,TRBV30,CAWSVMGNTEAFF,TGTGCCTGGAGTGTAATGGGGAACACTGAAGCTTTCTTT
TRBJ1-1,TRBD1,NA,TRBV27,CASNSWDRGSEAFF,TGTGCCAGCAATAGCTGGGACAGGGGTTCTGAAGCTTTCTTT
TRBJ2-7,NA,NA,TRBV18,CASSPGTVSYEQYF,TGTGCCAGCTCACCCGGGACGGTATCCTACGAGCAGTACTTC
TRBJ2-7,NA,NA,TRBV5-6,CASSYQGGEQYF,TGTGCCAGCAGCTATCAGGGAGGCGAGCAGTACTTC
TRBJ1-1,NA,NA,TRBV7-2,CASSLWLNTEAFF,TGTGCCAGCAGCCTGTGGTTGAACACTGAAGCTTTCTTT
TRBJ1-6,NA,NA,TRBV2,CASYRSSYNSPLHF,TGTGCCAGCTATCGGAGCTCCTATAATTCACCCCTCCACTTT
TRBJ2-1,NA,few,TRBV19,CASGSYRQYNEQFF,TGTGCCAGTGGCTCCTATCGGCAATACAATGAGCAGTTCTTC
TRBJ2-7,TRBD1,NA,TRBV15,CATSGPGTGVFRDEQYF,TGTGCCACCAGCGGACCCGGGACAGGTGTTTTTCGGGACGAGCAGTACTTC
TRBJ2-1,NA,NA,TRBV2,CASSEDSWNEQFF,TGTGCCAGCAGTGAGGACAGTTGGAATGAGCAGTTCTTC
TRBJ2-1,NA,NA,TRBV7-2,CASSFVDFEQFF,TGTGCCAGCAGCTTCGTAGATTTTGAGCAGTTCTTC
TRBJ2-7,NA,few,TRBV7-9,CASSFGEDYEQYF,TGTGCCAGCAGCTTTGGGGAGGACTACGAGCAGTACTTC
TRBJ2-5,TRBD2,NA,TRBV4-3,CASSQISGGEQETQYF,TGCGCCAGCAGCCAAATTAGCGGGGGGGAGCAAGAGACCCAGTACTTC
TRBJ2-1,NA,few,TRBV29-1,CSVTDSFEQFF,TGCAGCGTAACGGACAGTTTTGAGCAGTTCTTC
TRBJ2-1,NA,NA,TRBV29-1,CSVASYNEQFF,TGCAGCGTTGCAAGTTACAATGAGCAGTTCTTC
TRBJ2-7,NA,few,TRBV9,CASSAGPPYEQYF,TGTGCCAGCAGCGCCGGGCCGCCCTACGAGCAGTACTTC
TRBJ1-2,NA,few,TRBV6-5,CASSYLGDTGGYTF,TGTGCCAGCAGTTACTTGGGGGACACCGGTGGCTACACCTTC
TRBJ2-1,NA,NA,TRBV9,CASSVFQGDEQFF,TGTGCCAGCAGCGTATTTCAGGGCGATGAGCAGTTCTTC
TRBJ1-2,TRBD1,NA,TRBV5-1,CASSLEGQGASGDGYTF,TGCGCCAGCAGCTTGGAAGGACAGGGGGCATCTGGAGATGGCTACACCTTC
TRBJ2-1,NA,NA,TRBV19,CASSIGQVYNEQFF,TGTGCCAGTAGTATTGGGCAGGTTTACAATGAGCAGTTCTTC
TRBJ2-6,NA,NA,TRBV11-2,CASSLDKFPYSGANVLTF,TGTGCCAGCAGCTTAGATAAGTTTCCCTACTCTGGGGCCAACGTCCTGACTTTC
TRBJ1-5,TRBD1,NA,TRBV2,CASSHRQGRGGNQPQHF,TGTGCCAGCAGTCATAGACAGGGGAGAGGCGGCAATCAGCCCCAGCATTTT
TRBJ1-1,NA,NA,TRBV7-8,CASSLGGENTEAFF,TGTGCCAGCAGCCTCGGGGGAGAAAACACTGAAGCTTTCTTT
TRBJ1-2,NA,NA,TRBV7-9,CASSLAETGYGYTF,TGTGCCAGCAGCTTAGCGGAGACAGGCTATGGCTACACCTTC
TRBJ1-2,NA,NA,TRBV30,CAWSDPPGNYYGYTF,TGTGCCTGGAGTGACCCACCCGGGAACTACTATGGCTACACCTTC
TRBJ1-2,NA,NA,TRBV6-5,CASTDHLPNNYGYTF,TGTGCCAGCACCGACCACCTCCCTAATAACTATGGCTACACCTTC
TRBJ2-6,NA,NA,TRBV5-1,CASSPFGGQISGANVLTF,TGCGCCAGCAGCCCTTTTGGGGGGCAGATCTCTGGGGCCAACGTCCTGACTTTC
TRBJ2-7,NA,NA,TRBV5-6,CASSFSLQAYEQYF,TGTGCCAGCAGCTTTAGTTTGCAGGCCTACGAGCAGTACTTC
TRBJ2-5,NA,NA,TRBV12-5,CASGTTGRRETQYF,TGTGCTAGTGGCACGACGGGACGGCGAGAGACCCAGTACTTC
TRBJ1-2,TRBD1,NA,TRBV7-2,CASSVDRGNYGYTF,TGTGCCAGCAGCGTGGACAGGGGGAACTATGGCTACACCTTC
TRBJ2-3,NA,NA,TRBV9,CASSVVGAEDTQYF,TGTGCCAGCAGCGTAGTGGGGGCGGAAGATACGCAGTATTTT
TRBJ2-1,TRBD1,few,TRBV13,CASSPRPGQKGEQFF,TGTGCCAGCAGCCCCCGTCCGGGACAGAAAGGGGAGCAGTTCTTC
TRBJ2-1,TRBD2,NA,TRBV30,CAWSPSGGPYNEQFF,TGTGCCTGGAGTCCTAGCGGGGGCCCCTACAATGAGCAGTTCTTC
TRBJ1-2,NA,few,TRBV2,CASSGGIYGYTF,TGTGCCAGCAGTGGAGGGATTTATGGCTACACCTTC
TRBJ1-3,NA,NA,TRBV27,CASCPLRGADCGNTIYF,TGTGCCAGCTGTCCTCTCCGAGGGGCCGACTGTGGAAACACCATATATTTT